This T cell receptor beta chain was sequenced during a study of T cell clones after liver transplantation. Turning to the study itself: Graft-donor-reactive sequences were compared with third-party-reactive TCRbeta sequences from pre-transplant mixed lymphocyte reactions. Three of the eight recipients were HCV-positive; the rest had non-autoimmune, non-viral transplant indications.

Germline assignment: CDR1 SGDLS and CDR2 YYNGEE. Trimming removed 0 bases from V and 7 bases from J; junction bases left unmatched: 2. This CDR3 contains 14 residues. The method was immunoSEQ multiplex PCR; TCRdb's version includes in-frame clones alone and lacks a portion of them. Of 9,500 to 10,000 clones listed, over 60% are singletons. The sequences come from CD8+ T cells from blood, collected at the roughly 15-month timepoint. The rearrangement links TRBV9 to TRBJ2-2; TRBD2 aligns across 8 bases. The receptor's source is a human patient who received a liver transplant. Some T cells may be transferred from the graft donor. CDR3 loop: CASSVGGLVGELFF. In DNA, the CDR3 is TGTGCCAGCAGCGTAGGGGGACTAGTCGGGGAGCTGTTTTTT. Filled out from reference TRBV9 and TRBJ2-2, the complete variable domain reads DSGVTQTPKHLITATGQRVTLRCSPRSGDLSVYWYQQSLDQGLQFLIQYYNGEERAKGNILERFSAQQFPDLHSELNLSSLELGDSALYFCASSVGGLVGELFFGEGSRLTVL.